This T cell receptor (beta chain) came from a study of molecular identifiers for immune sequencing clone quantification. Study at large: Five portions were made in replicates from RNA of roughly 20,000 or 100,000 naive CD8 cells, and four underwent sequencing.

The length of the CDR3 is 15 residues. The germline V gene encodes CDR1 SNHLY and CDR2 FYNNEI. Trimming removed 3 bases from V and 7 bases from J; junction bases left unmatched: 3. TCRdb analysed the PCR reads with MiXCR anew, one entry per CDR3 protein. The sample yields 35,000 to 45,000 distinct CDR3 sequences, approximately 18% seen once. This clonotype showed up many times. The sample comprised naive CD8+ T cells from blood, with Jurkat cell RNA spiked in. As to subset: FACS-sorted CD8+CD4-CCR7+CD45RA+ naive T cells. This receptor was obtained from a human donor in good health. Some libraries in this study had Jurkat cell RNA spiked in. J is TRBJ2-3 and V is TRBV2, with 14 bases aligning to TRBD2. CDR3 nucleotides: TGTGCCAGCAGTGAGGGACTAGCGGGAGTTAATACGCAGTATTTT. Protein sequence: CASSEGLAGVNTQYF.